The source of this T cell receptor beta chain is a study of shared T cell receptors in the human thymus. TCRdb keeps only in-frame clones here, not all; method: immunoSEQ multiplex PCR. The data contain more than 550,000 clones, over 75% of them singletons. V lost 0 bases and J 9 bases, leaving 12 bases between the germline ends. CDR3 length equals 14 residues. The germline CDR1 and CDR2 sequences are LNHNV and YYDKDF (reference sequence). The same data also went into a second study, on human thymus T cells. From that report: Those donating were healthy Finnish infants in corrective surgery for congenital heart defects. Obtained as resections during corrective heart surgery, the thymus tissue was then studied. Unrelated individuals reportedly shared highly overlapping thymic TCR repertoires.

Sequenced: thymocytes. This sequence originates from a boy in the first two years of life with a congenital heart defect. This sequence joins TRBV15 and TRBJ1-3; a weak D match, TRBD1 (5 bases). The CDR3 region is CATSRDGGESTIYF. CDR3 sequence (DNA): TGTGCCACCAGCAGAGATGGGGGGGAAAGCACCATATATTTT.